This TCR beta chain is drawn from a study of blood T cell repertoires in COVID-19. Study as a whole: Samples representing acute and convalescent COVID-19 were sourced from the United States, Italy and Spain. In each case, the material was cDNA or gDNA derived from T cells, B-cell-depleted T cells, or PBMCs.

The ends were cut back, 3 bases at V and 1 base at J, with 9 bases in the middle. This CDR3 comprises 14 residues. CDR1 is MNHEY and CDR2 is SMNVEV in the germline V gene (reference sequence). Participants, roughly 18 to 100 years old, spanned around 25 US areas. Cohort 3 recovery required two negative PCRs, clearance, or symptom resolution. This table comes from immunoSEQ multiplex PCR, and its TCRdb copy is limited to in-frame clones, with some not included. The data contain 130,000 to 150,000 clones, about 80% of them singletons. The source is a man aged 50 or older who had recovered from COVID-19. The chain has TRBV27 and TRBJ1-1; perhaps TRBD1 as D (6 bases). The specimen was PBMCs or T cells enriched from blood (not recorded which). The CDR3 DNA follows: TGTGCCAGCAGTTTTCAGGGGTCGAACACTGAAGCTTTCTTT. Its protein product is CASSFQGSNTEAFF.